This T cell receptor beta chain stems from a study of shared clonotypes between healthy human individuals. General study findings and limits: Sequencing depth was expected to influence donor clonotype sharing. Non-shared clonotypes had lower generation probabilities than those shared by all four donors.

Deep was the level at which the assay was run. Assay used: immunoSEQ multiplex PCR; TCRdb lists only in-frame clones, some missing. Among about 1 million clones listed, around 76% were seen once. V lost 0 bases to trimming and J lost 4 bases, with 15 bases between them. Per germline, CDR1 SGHRS and CDR2 YFSETQ. This CDR3 is built from 16 residues. This clone has just one count. Its antigen is not known. The chain links TRBV5-1 to TRBJ2-3, with TRBD1 as a possible D gene (6 bases). This TCR came from a man younger than 35 in good health. Input material: memory CD4+ T cells sorted from blood. Subset indicated: CD45RA-negative fraction. The CDR3 DNA sequence: TGCGCCAGCAGCTTGGTGAGCGGCTCAGGGGCAGATACGCAGTATTTT. Translating it yields CASSLVSGSGADTQYF.